The rows below give T cell receptor beta chains drawn from one sample of a study of identical twins. MiXCR was run by TCRdb on the 5' RACE reads, yielding one entry per CDR3 protein. The sample includes 130,000 to 150,000 distinct CDR3 sequences, around 3.4% seen only once; the top ten take approximately 7.6%. What was sequenced was memory T cells sorted from blood. All receptors come from a man younger than 35 in good health. Both conserved end residues are trimmed from each CDR3. Each record gives: V gene, J gene, CDR3 protein.

v_call: TRBV7-3; j_call: TRBJ2-5; cdr3_aa: ASSPHGQGGTQY
v_call: TRBV28; j_call: TRBJ2-7; cdr3_aa: ASSLRGGGLAGEQY
v_call: TRBV7-8; j_call: TRBJ1-5; cdr3_aa: ASSLVITGPQH
v_call: TRBV5-1; j_call: TRBJ2-5; cdr3_aa: ASSYTRKETQY
v_call: TRBV5-8; j_call: TRBJ1-5; cdr3_aa: ASSKSSNQPQH
v_call: TRBV29-1; j_call: TRBJ1-1; cdr3_aa: SARPGTAGTEAF
v_call: TRBV12-3/TRBV12-4; j_call: TRBJ2-1; cdr3_aa: ASNKAGAGYNEQF
v_call: TRBV15; j_call: TRBJ2-2; cdr3_aa: ATSSRSGRTGELF
v_call: TRBV3-1; j_call: TRBJ1-1; cdr3_aa: ASSQLQRAF
v_call: TRBV12-3/TRBV12-4; j_call: TRBJ2-2; cdr3_aa: ASSYVGMGGGELF
v_call: TRBV25-1; j_call: TRBJ1-2; cdr3_aa: ASSERTGQAGGYT
v_call: TRBV20-1; j_call: TRBJ2-3; cdr3_aa: SARALAGVDTQY
v_call: TRBV5-1; j_call: TRBJ1-4; cdr3_aa: ASSLGGQTEKLF
v_call: TRBV15; j_call: TRBJ2-1; cdr3_aa: ATSRELAGENEQF
v_call: TRBV7-8; j_call: TRBJ1-5; cdr3_aa: ASSLMYSNQPQH
v_call: TRBV20-1; j_call: TRBJ2-5; cdr3_aa: SARDLGLSGTQY
v_call: TRBV5-6; j_call: TRBJ2-3; cdr3_aa: ASSPGSGRSTDTQY
v_call: TRBV28; j_call: TRBJ2-3; cdr3_aa: ATGLAGTTQY
v_call: TRBV5-5; j_call: TRBJ2-5; cdr3_aa: ASSRDRGLETQY
v_call: TRBV15; j_call: TRBJ2-1; cdr3_aa: ATSFTTTYNEQF
v_call: TRBV12-3/TRBV12-4; j_call: TRBJ2-1; cdr3_aa: ASSLAANYNEQF
v_call: TRBV29-1; j_call: TRBJ2-7; cdr3_aa: SARAGQGPYEQY
v_call: TRBV3-1; j_call: TRBJ2-2; cdr3_aa: ASSQGANTNTGELF
v_call: TRBV29-1; j_call: TRBJ1-6; cdr3_aa: SAGDSDNSPLH
v_call: TRBV18; j_call: TRBJ2-5; cdr3_aa: ASSPFGQTQETQY
v_call: TRBV4-2; j_call: TRBJ2-1; cdr3_aa: ASSQDQRVAYNEQF
v_call: TRBV5-1; j_call: TRBJ2-7; cdr3_aa: ASSLGLAVNYEQY
v_call: TRBV7-2; j_call: TRBJ2-3; cdr3_aa: AVTGTDTQY
v_call: TRBV28; j_call: TRBJ2-3; cdr3_aa: ASSFRRGRADTQY
v_call: TRBV2; j_call: TRBJ2-1; cdr3_aa: ASRNVAGTSGSSNEQF
v_call: TRBV10-3; j_call: TRBJ1-2; cdr3_aa: AISEGPADNYGYT
v_call: TRBV6-1; j_call: TRBJ1-5; cdr3_aa: ASKQGAGQPQH
v_call: TRBV6-5; j_call: TRBJ2-7; cdr3_aa: ASSYRAGTASYEQY
v_call: TRBV7-6; j_call: TRBJ2-5; cdr3_aa: ASSLTGFQETQY
v_call: TRBV7-2; j_call: TRBJ2-6; cdr3_aa: ASSTRSGANVLT
v_call: TRBV7-9; j_call: TRBJ2-2; cdr3_aa: ASSFRGVANTGELF
v_call: TRBV12-3/TRBV12-4; j_call: TRBJ1-4; cdr3_aa: ASSQTGEEKLF
v_call: TRBV12-3/TRBV12-4; j_call: TRBJ2-3; cdr3_aa: ASTTSGSDTQY
v_call: TRBV20-1; j_call: TRBJ2-1; cdr3_aa: SAIGLRTNEQF
v_call: TRBV6-1; j_call: TRBJ2-1; cdr3_aa: ATQGGQGINNEQF
v_call: TRBV7-8; j_call: TRBJ1-4; cdr3_aa: ASSPWDGSTNEKLF
v_call: TRBV3-1; j_call: TRBJ2-7; cdr3_aa: ASSHRTGLYEQY
v_call: TRBV2; j_call: TRBJ2-5; cdr3_aa: AITGFTAGETQY
v_call: TRBV7-6; j_call: TRBJ1-6; cdr3_aa: ASSPGQPNSPLH
v_call: TRBV24-1; j_call: TRBJ2-2; cdr3_aa: ATSGLLGELF
v_call: TRBV5-5; j_call: TRBJ2-1; cdr3_aa: ASSLRLLGSNEQF
v_call: TRBV11-3; j_call: TRBJ2-1; cdr3_aa: ASSDYQGAYNEQF
v_call: TRBV7-2; j_call: TRBJ2-3; cdr3_aa: ASSLSATDTQY